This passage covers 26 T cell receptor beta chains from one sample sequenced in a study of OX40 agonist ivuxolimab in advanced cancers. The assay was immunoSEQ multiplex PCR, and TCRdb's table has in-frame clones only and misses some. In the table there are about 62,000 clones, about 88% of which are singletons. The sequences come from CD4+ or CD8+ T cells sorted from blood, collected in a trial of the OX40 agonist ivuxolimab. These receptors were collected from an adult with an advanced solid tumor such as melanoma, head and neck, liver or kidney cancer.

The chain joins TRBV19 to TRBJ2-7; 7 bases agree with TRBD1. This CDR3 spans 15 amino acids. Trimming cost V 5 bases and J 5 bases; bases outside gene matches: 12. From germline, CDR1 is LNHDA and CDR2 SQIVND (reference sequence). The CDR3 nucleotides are TGTGCCAGTAGTCGGGGACAGCCCCCAGGGGACGAGCAGTACTTC. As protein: CASSRGQPPGDEQYF.

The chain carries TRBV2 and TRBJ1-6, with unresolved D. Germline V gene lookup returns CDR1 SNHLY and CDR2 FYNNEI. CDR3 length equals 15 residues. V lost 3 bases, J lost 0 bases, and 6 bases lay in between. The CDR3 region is CASSDQSSYNSPLHF. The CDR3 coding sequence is TGTGCCAGCAGTGATCAGAGCTCCTATAATTCACCCCTCCACTTT.

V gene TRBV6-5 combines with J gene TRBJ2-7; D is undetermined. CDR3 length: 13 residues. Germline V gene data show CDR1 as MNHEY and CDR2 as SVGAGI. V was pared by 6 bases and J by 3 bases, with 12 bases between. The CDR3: CASSRLLNYEQYF. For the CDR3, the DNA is TGTGCCAGCAGCCGGTTACTTAACTACGAGCAGTACTTC.

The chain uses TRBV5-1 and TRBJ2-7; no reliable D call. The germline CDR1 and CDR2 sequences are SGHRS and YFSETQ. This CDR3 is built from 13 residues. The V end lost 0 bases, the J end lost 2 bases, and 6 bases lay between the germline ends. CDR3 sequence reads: CASSLGAAYEQYF. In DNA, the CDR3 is TGCGCCAGCAGCTTGGGGGCTGCCTACGAGCAGTACTTC.

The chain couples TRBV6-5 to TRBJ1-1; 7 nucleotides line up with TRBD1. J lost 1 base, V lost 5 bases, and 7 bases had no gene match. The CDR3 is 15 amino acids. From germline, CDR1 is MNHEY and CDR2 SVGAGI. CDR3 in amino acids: CASSNLGTANTEAFF. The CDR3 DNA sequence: TGTGCCAGCAGTAACCTTGGGACAGCGAACACTGAAGCTTTCTTT.

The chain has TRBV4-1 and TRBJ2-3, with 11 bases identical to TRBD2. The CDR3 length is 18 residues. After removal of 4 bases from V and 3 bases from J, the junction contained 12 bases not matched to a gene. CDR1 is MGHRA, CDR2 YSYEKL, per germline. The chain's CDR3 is CASSRSTILAGGTDTQYF. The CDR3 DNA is TGCGCCAGCAGCCGCTCTACTATTCTAGCGGGAGGAACAGATACGCAGTATTTT.

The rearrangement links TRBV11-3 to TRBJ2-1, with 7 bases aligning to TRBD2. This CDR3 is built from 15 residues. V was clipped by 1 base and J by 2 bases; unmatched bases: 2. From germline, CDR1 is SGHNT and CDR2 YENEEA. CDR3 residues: CASSLGGTTYNEQFF. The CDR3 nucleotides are TGTGCCAGCAGCTTAGGCGGGACTACCTACAATGAGCAGTTCTTC.

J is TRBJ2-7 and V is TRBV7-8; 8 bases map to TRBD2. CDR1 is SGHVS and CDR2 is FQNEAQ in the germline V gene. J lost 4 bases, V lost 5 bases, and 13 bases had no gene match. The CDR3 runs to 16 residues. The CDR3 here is CASSPRLVAGPYEQYF. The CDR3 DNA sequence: TGTGCCAGCAGCCCACGACTTGTAGCGGGACCTTACGAGCAGTACTTC.

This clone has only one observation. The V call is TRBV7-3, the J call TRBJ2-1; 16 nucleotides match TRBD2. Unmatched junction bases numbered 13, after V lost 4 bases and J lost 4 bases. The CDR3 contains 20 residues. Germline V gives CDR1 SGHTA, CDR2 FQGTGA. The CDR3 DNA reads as TGTGCCAGCAGCTCATTCCCGGGACTAGCGGGAGGGCCGAGGTACAATGAGCAGTTCTTC. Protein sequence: CASSSFPGLAGGPRYNEQFF.

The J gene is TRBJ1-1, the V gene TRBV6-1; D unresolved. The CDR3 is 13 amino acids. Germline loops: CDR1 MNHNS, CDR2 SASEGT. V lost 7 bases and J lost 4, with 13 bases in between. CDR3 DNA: TGTGCCAGCAATAAAGAGGGTCCCACTGAAGCTTTCTTT. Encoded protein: CASNKEGPTEAFF.

The CDR3 here is CASSRAYTSGSYEQYF. For the CDR3, the DNA is TGTGCCAGTAGTAGAGCTTACACTAGCGGCTCCTACGAGCAGTACTTC. The V gene is TRBV19, the J gene TRBJ2-7; 8 bases agree with TRBD2. J gave up 0 bases and V 4 bases, and 8 bases lay outside the gene matches. This CDR3 contains 16 residues. Germline V gene lookup returns CDR1 LNHDA and CDR2 SQIVND (reference sequence).

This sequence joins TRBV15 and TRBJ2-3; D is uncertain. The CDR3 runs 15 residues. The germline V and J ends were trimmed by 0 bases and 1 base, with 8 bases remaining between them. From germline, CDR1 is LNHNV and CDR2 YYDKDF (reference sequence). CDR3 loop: CATSREAWGTDTQYF. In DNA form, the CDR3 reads TGTGCCACCAGCAGAGAAGCGTGGGGCACAGATACGCAGTATTTT.

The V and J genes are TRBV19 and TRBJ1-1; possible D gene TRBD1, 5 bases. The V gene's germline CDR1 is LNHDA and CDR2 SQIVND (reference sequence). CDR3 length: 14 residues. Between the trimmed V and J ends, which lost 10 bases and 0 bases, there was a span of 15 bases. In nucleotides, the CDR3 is TGTGCCACCCGACAGAAGACTATGAACACTGAAGCTTTCTTT. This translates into CATRQKTMNTEAFF.

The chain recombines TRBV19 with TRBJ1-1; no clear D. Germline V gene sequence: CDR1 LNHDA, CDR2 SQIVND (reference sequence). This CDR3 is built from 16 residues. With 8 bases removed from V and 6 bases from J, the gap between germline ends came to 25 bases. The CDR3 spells CASSTPVGSGRSEAFF. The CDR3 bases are TGTGCCAGTTCCACCCCGGTCGGATCGGGGAGGTCTGAAGCTTTCTTT.

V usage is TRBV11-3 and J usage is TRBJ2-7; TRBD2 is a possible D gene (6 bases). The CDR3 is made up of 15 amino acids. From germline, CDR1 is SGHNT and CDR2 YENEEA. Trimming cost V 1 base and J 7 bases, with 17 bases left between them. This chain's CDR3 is CASSLGYGGEREQYF. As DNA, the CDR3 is TGTGCCAGCAGCTTAGGGTACGGAGGGGAACGGGAGCAGTACTTC.

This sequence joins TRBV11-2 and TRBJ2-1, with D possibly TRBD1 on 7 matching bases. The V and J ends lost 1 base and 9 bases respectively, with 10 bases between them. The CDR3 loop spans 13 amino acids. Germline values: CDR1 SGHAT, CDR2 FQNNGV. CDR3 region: CASSLGRGVEQFF. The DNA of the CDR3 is TGTGCCAGCAGCTTAGGCAGGGGGGTTGAGCAGTTCTTC.

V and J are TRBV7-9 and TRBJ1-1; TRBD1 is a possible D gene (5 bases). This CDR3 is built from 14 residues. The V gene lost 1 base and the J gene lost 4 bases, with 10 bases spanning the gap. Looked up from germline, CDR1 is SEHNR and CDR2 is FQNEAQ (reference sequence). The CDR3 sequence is CASSLGGLATEAFF. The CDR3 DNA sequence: TGTGCCAGCAGCTTAGGGGGGTTAGCCACTGAAGCTTTCTTT.

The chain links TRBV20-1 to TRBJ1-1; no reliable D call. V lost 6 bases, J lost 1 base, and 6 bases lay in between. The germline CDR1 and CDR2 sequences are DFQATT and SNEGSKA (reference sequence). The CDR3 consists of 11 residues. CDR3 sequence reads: CSASTNTEAFF. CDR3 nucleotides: TGCAGTGCCTCGACGAACACTGAAGCTTTCTTT.

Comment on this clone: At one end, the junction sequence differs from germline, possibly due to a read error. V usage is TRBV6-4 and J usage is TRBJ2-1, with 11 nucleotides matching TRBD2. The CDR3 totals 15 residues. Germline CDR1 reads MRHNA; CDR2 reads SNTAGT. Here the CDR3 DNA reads TGTGCCAGCAGTGACTTGACTAGCGGGAACAACGAGCAGTTCTTC. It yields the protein CASSDLTSGNNEQFF.

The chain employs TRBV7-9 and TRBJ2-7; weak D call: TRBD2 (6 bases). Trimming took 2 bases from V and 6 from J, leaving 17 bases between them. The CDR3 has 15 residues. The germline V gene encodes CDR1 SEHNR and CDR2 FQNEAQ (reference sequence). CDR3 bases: TGTGCCAGCAGCTTATCGTCGACTAGTCTCCCCGAGCAGTACTTC. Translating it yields CASSLSSTSLPEQYF.

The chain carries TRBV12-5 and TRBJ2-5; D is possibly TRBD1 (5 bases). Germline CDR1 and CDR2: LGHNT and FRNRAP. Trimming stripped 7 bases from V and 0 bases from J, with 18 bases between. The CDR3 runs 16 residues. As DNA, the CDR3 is TGTGCTAGTGTTTCCTGGGGCAGCGCGTACCAAGAGACCCAGTACTTC. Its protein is CASVSWGSAYQETQYF. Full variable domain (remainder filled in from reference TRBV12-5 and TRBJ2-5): DARVTQTPRHKVTEMGQEVTMRCQPILGHNTVFWYRQTMMQGLELLAYFRNRAPLDDSGMPKDRFSAEMPDATLATLKIQPSEPRDSAVYFCASVSWGSAYQETQYFGPGTRLLVL.

The chain's CDR3 is CASSIQGDTGELFF. In DNA form, the CDR3 reads TGTGCCAGTAGTATACAGGGGGACACCGGGGAGCTGTTTTTT. The chain joins TRBV19 to TRBJ2-2; TRBD1 matches 7 bases. The V segment lost 2 bases and the J segment 3 bases; nucleotides outside the gene matches: 0. The CDR3 length is 14 residues. Germline lookup yields CDR1 LNHDA and CDR2 SQIVND (reference sequence).

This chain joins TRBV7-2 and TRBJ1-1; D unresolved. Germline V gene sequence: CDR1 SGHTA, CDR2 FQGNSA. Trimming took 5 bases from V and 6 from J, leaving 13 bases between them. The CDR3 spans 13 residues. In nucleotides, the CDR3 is TGTGCCAGCAGCCTCTCGCCGCGGGCTGAAGCTTTCTTT. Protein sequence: CASSLSPRAEAFF.

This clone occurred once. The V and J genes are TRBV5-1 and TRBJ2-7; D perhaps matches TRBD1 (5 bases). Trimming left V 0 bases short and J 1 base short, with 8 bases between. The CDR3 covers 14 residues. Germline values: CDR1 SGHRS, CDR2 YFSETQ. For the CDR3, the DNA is TGCGCCAGCAGCTTGGGACAGAGATCCTACGAGCAGTACTTC. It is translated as CASSLGQRSYEQYF.

CDR3 in amino acids: CASSVDGTDYNEQFF. In DNA form, the CDR3 reads TGTGCCAGCAGCGTAGACGGGACAGATTACAATGAGCAGTTCTTC. The chain employs TRBV9 and TRBJ2-1; TRBD1 matches 7 bases. Trimming cost V 0 bases and J 4 bases; bases outside gene matches: 4. This CDR3 has 15 amino acids. The germline CDR1 and CDR2 sequences are SGDLS and YYNGEE. The full variable domain, in which reference TRBV9 and TRBJ2-1 provide the parts outside the CDR3, is DSGVTQTPKHLITATGQRVTLRCSPRSGDLSVYWYQQSLDQGLQFLIQYYNGEERAKGNILERFSAQQFPDLHSELNLSSLELGDSALYFCASSVDGTDYNEQFFGPGTRLTVL.

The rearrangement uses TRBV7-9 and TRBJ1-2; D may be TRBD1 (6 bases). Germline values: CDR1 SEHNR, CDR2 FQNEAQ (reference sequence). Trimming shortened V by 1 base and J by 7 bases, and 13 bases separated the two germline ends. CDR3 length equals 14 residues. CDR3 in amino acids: CASSLEGQSGGYTF. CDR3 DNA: TGTGCCAGCAGCTTAGAAGGACAGAGTGGTGGCTACACCTTC.